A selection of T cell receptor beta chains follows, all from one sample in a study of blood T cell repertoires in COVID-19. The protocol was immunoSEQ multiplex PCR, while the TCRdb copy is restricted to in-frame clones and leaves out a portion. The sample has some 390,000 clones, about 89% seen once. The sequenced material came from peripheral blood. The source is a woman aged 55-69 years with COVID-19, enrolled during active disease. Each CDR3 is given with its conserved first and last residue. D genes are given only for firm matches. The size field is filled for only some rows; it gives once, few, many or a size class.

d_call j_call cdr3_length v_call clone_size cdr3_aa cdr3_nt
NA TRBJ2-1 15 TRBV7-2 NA CASSLDAGAANEQFF TGTGCCAGCAGCTTAGATGCGGGGGCCGCCAATGAGCAGTTCTTC
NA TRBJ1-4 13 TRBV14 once CASSQRPSGKLFF TGTGCCAGCAGCCAAAGACCCTCGGGAAAACTGTTTTTT
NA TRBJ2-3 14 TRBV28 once CASSRGPSGDTQYF TGTGCCAGCAGTCGCGGGCCTTCGGGAGATACGCAGTATTTT
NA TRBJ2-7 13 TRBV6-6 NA CASRPGQNYEQYF TGTGCCAGCAGGCCAGGACAGAACTACGAGCAGTACTTC
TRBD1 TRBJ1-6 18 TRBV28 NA CASTPGTGVISYNSPLHF TGTGCCAGCACCCCAGGAACAGGGGTGATATCCTATAATTCACCCCTCCACTTT
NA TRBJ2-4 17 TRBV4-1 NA CASSQPIRGLAKNIQYF TGCGCCAGCAGCCAACCCATAAGGGGGTTAGCCAAAAACATTCAGTACTTC
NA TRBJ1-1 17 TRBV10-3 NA CAISGGPREGVNTEAFF TGTGCCATCAGTGGGGGCCCCAGGGAAGGGGTGAACACTGAAGCTTTCTTT
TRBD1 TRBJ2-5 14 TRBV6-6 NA CASSLQGRGETQYF TGTGCCAGCAGTTTACAGGGGCGCGGGGAGACCCAGTACTTC
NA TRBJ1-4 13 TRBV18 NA CASSPTANEKLFF TGTGCCAGCTCACCAACAGCTAATGAAAAACTGTTTTTT
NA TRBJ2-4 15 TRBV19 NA CASSIRGARGNIQYF TGTGCCAGTAGTATACGGGGGGCTCGGGGAAACATTCAGTACTTC
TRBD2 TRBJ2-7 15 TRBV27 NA CASRPPTGGKYEQYF TGTGCCAGCAGACCCCCAACGGGGGGAAAATACGAGCAGTACTTC
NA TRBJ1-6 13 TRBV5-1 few CASSWGENSPLHF TGCGCCAGCAGCTGGGGGGAGAATTCACCCCTCCACTTT
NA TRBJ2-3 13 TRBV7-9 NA CASSLYQGDTQYF TGTGCCAGCAGCTTATACCAGGGCGATACGCAGTATTTT
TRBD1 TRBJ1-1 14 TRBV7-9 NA CASSKGQGSTEAFF TGTGCCAGCAGCAAGGGACAGGGGAGCACTGAAGCTTTCTTT
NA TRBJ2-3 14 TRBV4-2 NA CASSQERGPDTQYF TGTGCCAGCAGCCAAGAAAGAGGGCCAGATACGCAGTATTTT
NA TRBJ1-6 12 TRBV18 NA CASSPLSSPLHF TGTGCCAGCTCACCACTCTCCTCACCCCTCCACTTT
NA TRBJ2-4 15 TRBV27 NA CASSATGTGKNIQYF TGTGCCAGCAGTGCGACAGGGACTGGCAAAAACATTCAGTACTTC
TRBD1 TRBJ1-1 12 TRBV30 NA CARRTGHTEAFF TGTGCCAGACGGACAGGACACACTGAAGCTTTCTTT
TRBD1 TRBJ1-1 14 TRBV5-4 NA CASREGTDNTEAFF TGTGCCAGCAGGGAAGGGACAGACAACACTGAAGCTTTCTTT
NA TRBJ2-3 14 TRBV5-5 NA CATTGTTSTDTQYF TGTGCCACCACCGGGACAACGAGCACAGATACGCAGTATTTT
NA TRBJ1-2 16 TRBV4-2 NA CASSQDRRAGRYGYTF TGTGCCAGCAGCCAAGATCGAAGGGCAGGGAGGTATGGCTACACCTTC
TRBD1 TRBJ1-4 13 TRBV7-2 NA CASSYGTDEKLFF TGTGCCAGCAGCTACGGGACAGATGAAAAACTGTTTTTT
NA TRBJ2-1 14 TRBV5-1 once CASSLDSLNDEQFF TGCGCCAGCAGCTTGGACAGTCTGAACGATGAGCAGTTCTTC
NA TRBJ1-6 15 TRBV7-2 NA CASSLSSDSYSPLHF TGTGCCAGCAGCTTGTCGTCGGACAGTTATTCACCCCTCCACTTT
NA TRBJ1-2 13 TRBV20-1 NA CSASNQGMDGYTF TGCAGTGCTAGTAATCAGGGGATGGATGGCTACACCTTC
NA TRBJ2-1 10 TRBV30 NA CAWSQNEQFF TGTGCCTGGAGTCAAAATGAGCAGTTCTTC
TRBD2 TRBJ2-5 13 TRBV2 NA CASSVTSSGTQYF TGTGCCAGCAGCGTGACTAGCTCGGGGACCCAGTACTTC
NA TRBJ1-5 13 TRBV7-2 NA CASSPDRNQPQHF TGTGCCAGCAGCCCAGACAGGAATCAGCCCCAGCATTTT
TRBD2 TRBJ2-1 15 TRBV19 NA CASTPSGGGYNEQFF TGTGCCAGTACCCCTAGCGGGGGTGGGTACAATGAGCAGTTCTTC
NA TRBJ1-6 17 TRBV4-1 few CASSQEGLGGKHSPLHF TGCGCCAGCAGCCAAGAGGGCCTTGGAGGAAAACATTCACCCCTCCACTTT
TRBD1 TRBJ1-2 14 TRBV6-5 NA CASSYARQGYGYTF TGTGCCAGCAGTTACGCGAGACAGGGTTATGGCTACACCTTC
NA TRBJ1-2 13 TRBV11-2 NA CASSLGYSYGYTF TGTGCCAGCAGCTTAGGGTATAGCTATGGCTACACCTTC
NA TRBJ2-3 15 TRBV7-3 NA CASSLTPGVTDTQYF TGTGCCAGCAGCTTAACCCCGGGGGTCACAGATACGCAGTATTTT
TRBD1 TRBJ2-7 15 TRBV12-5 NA CASGWGQGSSYEQYF TGTGCTAGTGGTTGGGGACAGGGGAGCTCCTACGAGCAGTACTTC
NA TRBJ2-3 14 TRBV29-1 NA CSVFGRLSTDTQYF TGCAGCGTTTTTGGCAGATTAAGCACAGATACGCAGTATTTT
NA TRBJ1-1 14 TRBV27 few CASSSGTSNTEAFF TGTGCCAGCAGTTCCGGGACATCGAACACTGAAGCTTTCTTT
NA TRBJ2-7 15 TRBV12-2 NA CASRSRQGEGWEQYF TGTGCAAGTCGCTCCCGTCAAGGGGAGGGGTGGGAGCAGTACTTC
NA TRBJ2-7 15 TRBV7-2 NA CASSTGGGRTYEQYF TGTGCCAGCAGCACCGGGGGCGGGAGAACCTACGAGCAGTACTTC
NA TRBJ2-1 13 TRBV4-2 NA CASSQDQRGEQFF TGTGCCAGCAGCCAAGATCAGCGTGGTGAGCAGTTCTTC
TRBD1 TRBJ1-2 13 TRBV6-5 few CASSYDRGRGYTF TGTGCCAGCAGTTACGACAGGGGACGTGGCTACACCTTC
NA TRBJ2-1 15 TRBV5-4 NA CASSPWGGRYNEQFF TGTGCCAGCAGCCCCTGGGGGGGGCGATACAATGAGCAGTTCTTC
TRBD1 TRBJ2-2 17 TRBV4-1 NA CASSQRTGSLNTGELFF TGCGCCAGCAGCCAAAGGACAGGGAGTCTGAACACCGGGGAGCTGTTTTTT
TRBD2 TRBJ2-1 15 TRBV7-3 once CASSHPGGGQNEQFF TGTGCCAGCAGCCACCCGGGCGGGGGGCAAAATGAGCAGTTCTTC
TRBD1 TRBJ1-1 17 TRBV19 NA CASSSGGPRFRNTEAFF TGTGCCAGTAGTTCAGGGGGCCCCCGGTTTCGGAACACTGAAGCTTTCTTT
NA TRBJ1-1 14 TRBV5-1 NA CASSFQTGNTEAFF TGCGCCAGCAGCTTTCAGACAGGGAACACTGAAGCTTTCTTT
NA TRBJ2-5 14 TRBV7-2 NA CASSSHRIQETQYF TGTGCCAGCAGCTCCCACAGGATCCAAGAGACCCAGTACTTC
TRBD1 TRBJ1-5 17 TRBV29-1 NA CSAISGTGVYSNQPQHF TGCAGCGCAATCTCCGGGACAGGGGTCTATAGCAATCAGCCCCAGCATTTT
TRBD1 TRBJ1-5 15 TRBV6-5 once CASVPGQGTNQPQHF TGTGCCAGCGTCCCGGGACAGGGGACCAATCAGCCCCAGCATTTT
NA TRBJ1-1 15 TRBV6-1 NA CASRGTGGRNTEAFF TGTGCCAGCAGGGGGACTGGCGGCCGGAACACTGAAGCTTTCTTT
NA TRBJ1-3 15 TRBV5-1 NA CASSQTGLSGNTIYF TGCGCCAGCAGCCAAACAGGCCTCTCTGGAAACACCATATATTTT
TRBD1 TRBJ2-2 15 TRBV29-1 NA CSVHGTGSVTGELFF TGCAGCGTGCATGGGACAGGATCAGTTACCGGGGAGCTGTTTTTT
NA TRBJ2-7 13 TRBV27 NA CASSFYGNYEQYF TGTGCCAGCAGTTTCTACGGGAACTACGAGCAGTACTTC
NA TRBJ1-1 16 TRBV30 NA CAWRGLLGAMNTEAFF TGTGCCTGGAGGGGATTGTTAGGGGCAATGAACACTGAAGCTTTCTTT
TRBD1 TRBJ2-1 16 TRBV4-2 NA CASSQDYGTGGNEQFF TGTGCCAGCAGCCAAGACTACGGGACAGGGGGTAATGAGCAGTTCTTC